This entry describes one T cell receptor (beta chain). Antigen unknown. Time point of the sample: blood from clinic visit 5 months post-surgery; TSC patient then seizure free. Only cases whose brain tissue showed the highest T cell transcript signatures were sequenced. At least one anti-epileptic drug was given before surgery. The repertoire was sequenced with immunoSEQ multiplex PCR; TCRdb's copy has only in-frame clones and lacks some. The data contain about 340,000 clones, more than 85% of them singletons. This record comes from a study of brain T cells in children with intractable seizures. CDR1 and CDR2 from the germline V gene are SGHNT and YENEEA. V lost 4 bases to trimming and J lost 0 bases, with 0 bases between them. The CDR3 sequence is 11 residues long. Study-wide findings and caveats: HCMV serostatus was not known, and viral specificity came from CDR3 similarity only. Absence of clones before surgery may stem from lower sequencing depth.

Here the sequenced sample was peripheral blood, taken approximately 5 months after surgery. The chain uses TRBV11-3 and TRBJ2-5; D gene ambiguous. The receptor was derived from a boy younger than two with tuberous sclerosis and intractable seizures. The CDR3: CASSYQETQYF. The DNA of the CDR3 is TGTGCCAGCAGCTACCAAGAGACCCAGTACTTC.